The 6 T cell receptor beta chains listed next were all sequenced from one sample in a study of response to subunit inactivated influenza vaccine. One entry per CDR3 protein results from TCRdb running MiXCR on the RT-PCR reads. The sample lists some 640,000 distinct CDR3 sequences, 14% occurring once. This sample comprised PBMCs from blood, obtained approximately 15 days before vaccination. Receptor source: a man aged 50-59 years who received an inactivated influenza vaccine.

This clonotype turned up a few times. The rearrangement joins TRBV20-1 to TRBJ2-1; 7 bases are a match to TRBD1. The germline V gene has CDR1 DFQATT and CDR2 SNEGSKA (reference sequence). This CDR3 is 15 amino acids long. Losses at the gene ends were 2 bases for V and 12 bases for J; bases not matched to a gene: 16. The CDR3 sequence is CSARLGHQFGQAQFF. The CDR3 region has the DNA TGCAGTGCTAGACTGGGACACCAGTTTGGACAGGCGCAGTTCTTC.

The gene calls are TRBV4-3 and TRBJ2-7, with 7 nucleotides matching TRBD2. Trimming cost V 3 bases and J 2 bases; bases outside gene matches: 10. CDR1 and CDR2 (germline): LGHNA, YSLEER. The length of the CDR3 is 16 residues. The CDR3 reads CASSQSAWDYTYEQYF. In nucleotides, the CDR3 is TGCGCCAGCAGCCAGTCTGCCTGGGACTACACCTACGAGCAGTACTTC.

This clonotype was observed at least ten times. V is TRBV29-1 and J is TRBJ2-4; no reliable D call. The germline V gene encodes CDR1 SQVTM and CDR2 ANQGSEA. The CDR3 sequence is 14 residues long. The germline V and J ends were trimmed by 6 bases and 1 base, with 13 bases remaining between them. This CDR3 reads CSVGYGRAKNIQYF. CDR3 nucleotides: TGCAGCGTGGGCTACGGAAGGGCCAAAAACATTCAGTACTTC. Supplemented by reference TRBV29-1 and TRBJ2-4, the full variable domain reads SAVISQKPSRDICQRGTSLTIQCQVDSQVTMMFWYRQQPGQSLTLIATANQGSEATYESGFVIDKFPISRPNLTFSTLTVSNMSPEDSSIYLCSVGYGRAKNIQYFGAGTRLSVL.

The V call is TRBV6-5, the J call TRBJ2-7, with 8 bases identical to TRBD1. CDR3 size: 15 residues. V lost 0 bases, J lost 9 bases, and 10 bases stayed unmatched. CDR1 and CDR2 (germline): MNHEY, SVGAGI. The CDR3 DNA reads TGTGCCAGCAGTTACTCATCAACGCAGGGGGCCTGGCAGTACTTC. It translates to CASSYSSTQGAWQYF.

There are a few counts of this clonotype. The chain links TRBV5-1 to TRBJ2-4, with a weak D call TRBD1 (7 bases). CDR3 length: 15 residues. Germline CDR1 SGHRS, CDR2 YFSETQ. Trimming stripped 4 bases from V and 1 base from J, with 12 bases between. DNA for the CDR3: TGCGCCAGCAGCCAGACAGGGAGGGCCAAAAACATTCAGTACTTC. This sequence encodes CASSQTGRAKNIQYF. Based on the CDR3 plus reference TRBV5-1 and TRBJ2-4, the full variable domain is KAGVTQTPRYLIKTRGQQVTLSCSPISGHRSVSWYQQTPGQGLQFLFEYFSETQRNKGNFPGRFSGRQFSNSRSEMNVSTLELGDSALYLCASSQTGRAKNIQYFGAGTRLSVL.

This clonotype was counted many times. This chain joins TRBV20-1 and TRBJ1-4; D gene uncertain. The V end lost 0 bases, the J end lost 8 bases, and 10 bases lay between the germline ends. This CDR3 has 13 amino acids. Germline CDR1 reads DFQATT; CDR2 reads SNEGSKA (reference sequence). The CDR3 reads CSARDGPGEKLFF. For the CDR3, the DNA is TGCAGTGCTAGAGATGGGCCCGGCGAAAAACTGTTTTTT.